The source of this T cell receptor beta chain is a study of T cell repertoires in cytomegalovirus infection. The wider study: Shared public TCR beta signatures pointed to both CMV infection and a matching HLA type. The study, taken as a whole, reports: CMV carriers having the relevant HLA were flagged by cumulative public TCR beta family frequency. The ex vivo response showed dominance by HLA-C-restricted CMV-specific TCR beta clonotypes.

This CDR3 has 14 residues. Per the germline V gene, CDR1 is MGHDK and CDR2 is SYGVNS. Unmatched junction bases numbered 6, after V lost 4 bases and J lost 6 bases. About this clonotype itself: Antigen: not known.

TCRdb re-called the reads through MiXCR, storing one row per CDR3 protein. The data show around 900,000 distinct CDR3 sequences, around 32% seen once. The sequenced sample was cultured CD8+ T cells from PBMCs, obtained from culture after CMV antigen stimulation. The clonotype originates from a human donor in good health (CMV status not recorded). Some clones in this sample may be carry-over from other donors' samples. The chain uses TRBV25-1 and TRBJ1-1, with 9 bases matching TRBD1. The CDR3 sequence: CASSAGGQGSEAFF. The CDR3 DNA reads TGTGCCAGCAGTGCCGGGGGACAGGGTTCTGAAGCTTTCTTT.